These T cell receptor beta chains were read from a single sample in a study of cytomegalovirus exposure and HLA in healthy donors. Sequencing used immunoSEQ multiplex PCR; TCRdb keeps in-frame clones, though not all of them. The sample holds some 100,000 clones, about 84% seen once. Sequenced sample: PBMCs. These receptors were taken from a man younger than 30 in good health and CMV-seronegative. Both conserved end residues are part of each CDR3.

>TRBV27
CASSSLQGAMNTEAFF
>TRBV6-1
CASSGRSPGFLLSSYEQYF
>TRBV5-1
CASRSVDSQETQYF
>TRBV19
CASSVRLQGTEKLFF
>TRBV6-5
CASSRGQNNEQFF
>TRBV7-2
CASSRTGVETQYF
>TRBV9
CASSVGEWGQGALNSPLHF
>TRBV13
CASSSAGQETQYF
>TRBV7-6
CASSLGTANTEAFF
>TRBV30
CAWSHRQVGYEQYF
>TRBV7-2
CASSSHPPTSIPADTQYF
>TRBV2
CASTNRGVAQYF
>TRBV10-3
CAISESPGLAGGAGELFF
>TRBV9
CASSVGTGVLGYEQFF
>TRBV6-6
CAMAGVTELYTEAFF
>TRBV6-5
CASSYSIGQVKGYTF
>TRBV7-6
CASSYNRDSDEKLFF
>TRBV15
CATSRDYQGTEAFF
>TRBV29-1
CSVELQANTEAFF
>TRBV2
CASSEEEGRDATNEKLFF
>TRBV19
CASSYAGGRTDTQYF
>TRBV29-1
CSVVAEREPEETQYF
>TRBV19
CASRGQDYTGELFF
>TRBV30
CAWSLPGGTEAFF
>TRBV5-1
CASSLGTSTYNEQFF
>TRBV19
CASRDRGAQPQHF
>TRBV6-5
CASSYSTGAGANVLTF
>TRBV19
CASSIPPQRDRNTEAFF
>TRBV5-1
CASSSSGFPADTQYF
>TRBV4-1
CASSQDSDRDPQHF
>TRBV30
CAWRLQGATGELFF
>TRBV2
CASRSRQLDHEQYF
>TRBV7-6
CASSPTGAGANVLTF